This T cell receptor beta chain was sequenced during a study of shared clonotypes between healthy human individuals. The method was immunoSEQ multiplex PCR; TCRdb's version includes in-frame clones alone and lacks a portion of them. Of approximately 2,000,000 clones listed, over 85% are singletons. V was shortened by 4 bases and J by 1 base, with 13 bases between the two germline ends. The CDR3 has 15 residues. Germline V gives CDR1 MNHEY, CDR2 SMNVEV (reference sequence). Naive-designated CD8 cells lacked CD45RO, were positively enriched for CCR7, and omitted terminally differentiated effector memory CD45RA+ cells.

This receptor was obtained from a man younger than 30 in good health. Some clones in this sample may be carry-over from other donors' samples. The chain employs TRBV27 and TRBJ1-2, with no clear D. The sequencing sample was made of naive CD8+ T cells from PBMCs. CDR3 DNA sequence: TGTGCCAGCAGTTGGAGGGCAGGCTTTAACTATGGCTACACCTTC. This codes for CASSWRAGFNYGYTF.